A selection of T cell receptor beta chains follows, all from one sample in a study of T-cell memory formation after mild COVID-19. Using its own MiXCR run on the 5' RACE reads, TCRdb lists one record per CDR3 protein. Of about 400,000 distinct CDR3 sequences listed, roughly a quarter are singletons. Sequencing used PBMCs or a T cell subset sorted from them (not recorded which). Every receptor here comes from an adult woman who had mild COVID-19 (a few samples of this study predate the infection). Cell type and time point are not known. Each CDR3 is given with its conserved first and last residue. Each record gives: J gene, V gene, D gene, clone size, CDR3 DNA, CDR3 protein. A D gene is named only where the DNA matches it firmly. Clone size, where shown, is once, few, many, or a class for clones that have expanded.

J gene: TRBJ2-1
V gene: TRBV4-2
D gene: TRBD2
clone size: few
CDR3 DNA: TGTGCCAGCAGCCCGCAACCCGGGACTAGCGGGAGGGCCTCTAATGAGCAGTTCTTC
CDR3 protein: CASSPQPGTSGRASNEQFF

J gene: TRBJ1-4
V gene: TRBV5-1
D gene: .
clone size: .
CDR3 DNA: TGCGCCAGCAGCTTTACAGGGATGGAGGAAAAACTGTTTTTT
CDR3 protein: CASSFTGMEEKLFF

J gene: TRBJ1-2
V gene: TRBV24-1
D gene: .
clone size: .
CDR3 DNA: TGTGCCACCAGTGATTTGTTGAATGGCTACACCTTC
CDR3 protein: CATSDLLNGYTF

J gene: TRBJ1-2
V gene: TRBV7-2
D gene: TRBD1
clone size: few
CDR3 DNA: TGTGCCAGCAGCTCCAGGGGGCGAAGTGGCTACACCTTC
CDR3 protein: CASSSRGRSGYTF

J gene: TRBJ1-1
V gene: TRBV10-3
D gene: .
clone size: .
CDR3 DNA: TGTGCCATCAGTGATAACAGGTGGAGGAGCACTGAAGCTTTCTTT
CDR3 protein: CAISDNRWRSTEAFF

J gene: TRBJ1-6
V gene: TRBV3-1
D gene: TRBD1
clone size: .
CDR3 DNA: TGTGCCAGCAGCGGAGACAGGGGTAATTCACCCCTCCACTTT
CDR3 protein: CASSGDRGNSPLHF

J gene: TRBJ1-5
V gene: TRBV19
D gene: .
clone size: .
CDR3 DNA: TGTGCCAGTAGTGATAGTTGGGGAAGCAATCAGCCCCAGCATTTT
CDR3 protein: CASSDSWGSNQPQHF

J gene: TRBJ2-3
V gene: TRBV9
D gene: TRBD2
clone size: few
CDR3 DNA: TGTGCCAGCAGCGTAGTAAGTGGGCTAGCGGGGGGCCTCACAGATACGCAGTATTTT
CDR3 protein: CASSVVSGLAGGLTDTQYF

J gene: TRBJ2-1
V gene: TRBV5-6
D gene: .
clone size: few
CDR3 DNA: TGTGCCAGCAGCTTGGTGTACATATCCAATGAGCAGTTCTTC
CDR3 protein: CASSLVYISNEQFF

J gene: TRBJ1-3
V gene: TRBV30
D gene: .
clone size: few
CDR3 DNA: TGTGCCTGGGTCCCTTTTGGAAACACCATATATTTT
CDR3 protein: CAWVPFGNTIYF

J gene: TRBJ1-1
V gene: TRBV6-2/TRBV6-3
D gene: .
clone size: .
CDR3 DNA: TGTGCCAGCAGTTACTCTCAGTACATGAACACTGAAGCTTTCTTT
CDR3 protein: CASSYSQYMNTEAFF

J gene: TRBJ1-1
V gene: TRBV6-5
D gene: .
clone size: .
CDR3 DNA: TGTGCCAGCAGTCCAGATGACTTCACGGGCACTGAAGCTTTCTTT
CDR3 protein: CASSPDDFTGTEAFF

J gene: TRBJ2-1
V gene: TRBV7-3
D gene: .
clone size: few
CDR3 DNA: TGTGCCAGCAGCTTACGCGGTCCGAGCGGCCTCTCCTACAATGAGCAGTTCTTC
CDR3 protein: CASSLRGPSGLSYNEQFF

J gene: TRBJ2-1
V gene: TRBV15
D gene: .
clone size: .
CDR3 DNA: TGTGCCACCAGCCGCGGGGGCCTAGCGGAGGTGAGCTCCTACAATGAGCAGTTCTTC
CDR3 protein: CATSRGGLAEVSSYNEQFF

J gene: TRBJ2-2
V gene: TRBV7-7
D gene: TRBD2
clone size: few
CDR3 DNA: TGTGCTAGCAGCCGACTAGCGGGAGTCGGGACCGGGGAGCTGTTTTTT
CDR3 protein: CASSRLAGVGTGELFF

J gene: TRBJ2-7
V gene: TRBV11-2
D gene: .
clone size: few
CDR3 DNA: TGTGCCAGCAGCCCGGGTTATCGCGGGATAGACTACGAGCAGTACTTC
CDR3 protein: CASSPGYRGIDYEQYF

J gene: TRBJ1-2
V gene: TRBV12-3/TRBV12-4
D gene: TRBD1
clone size: .
CDR3 DNA: TGTGCCAGCAGTCCTACCCTGGGACAGGTGGGAGGCTACACCTTC
CDR3 protein: CASSPTLGQVGGYTF

J gene: TRBJ2-3
V gene: TRBV15
D gene: TRBD2
clone size: .
CDR3 DNA: TGTGCCACCAGCAGATCCGGGACTAGCAGAGATACGCAGTATTTT
CDR3 protein: CATSRSGTSRDTQYF

J gene: TRBJ1-5
V gene: TRBV15
D gene: TRBD1
clone size: .
CDR3 DNA: TGTGCCACCAGCAGAGAGACAGGGGTCAGCAATCAGCCCCAGCATTTT
CDR3 protein: CATSRETGVSNQPQHF

J gene: TRBJ2-7
V gene: TRBV20-1
D gene: TRBD1
clone size: .
CDR3 DNA: TGCAGTGCTAGAGCCGGGACAGGGGCTATCTCCTACGAGCAGTACTTC
CDR3 protein: CSARAGTGAISYEQYF

J gene: TRBJ2-5
V gene: TRBV24-1
D gene: .
clone size: few
CDR3 DNA: TGTGCCACCAGCACCAGCCAGGCGGGGGAGACCCAGTACTTC
CDR3 protein: CATSTSQAGETQYF

J gene: TRBJ2-7
V gene: TRBV20-1
D gene: .
clone size: .
CDR3 DNA: TGCAGTGCTAGCAATCCGGGGTACGAGCAGTACTTC
CDR3 protein: CSASNPGYEQYF

J gene: TRBJ1-2
V gene: TRBV28
D gene: .
clone size: .
CDR3 DNA: TGTGCCAGCGCGAACTCGAATCAGGGGCCTGGCTACACCTTC
CDR3 protein: CASANSNQGPGYTF

J gene: TRBJ2-5
V gene: TRBV7-9
D gene: TRBD2
clone size: .
CDR3 DNA: TGTGCCAGCAGCTTGGGACTAGCGGGAGGAGGACGGGAGACCCAGTACTTC
CDR3 protein: CASSLGLAGGGRETQYF

J gene: TRBJ2-1
V gene: TRBV24-1
D gene: TRBD2
clone size: many
CDR3 DNA: TGTGCCACCGCTGGGAGGGGAACTTCCAATGAGCAGTTCTTC
CDR3 protein: CATAGRGTSNEQFF

J gene: TRBJ2-6
V gene: TRBV9
D gene: TRBD1
clone size: .
CDR3 DNA: TGTGCCAGCAGCCCCTCCGGGACAGGGTACTCTGGGGCCAACGTCCTGACTTTC
CDR3 protein: CASSPSGTGYSGANVLTF

J gene: TRBJ1-6
V gene: TRBV28
D gene: .
clone size: .
CDR3 DNA: TGTGCCAGCAGCGAACAGGGCCGGGCTTCACCCCTCCACTTT
CDR3 protein: CASSEQGRASPLHF

J gene: TRBJ1-1
V gene: TRBV20-1
D gene: .
clone size: .
CDR3 DNA: TGCAGTGCTAGGCCGCGGGGGCGCGGGAACACTGAAGCTTTCTTT
CDR3 protein: CSARPRGRGNTEAFF

J gene: TRBJ2-5
V gene: TRBV12-3/TRBV12-4
D gene: .
clone size: few
CDR3 DNA: TGTGCCAGCAGTTTCCAGGCCCAAGAGACCCAGTACTTC
CDR3 protein: CASSFQAQETQYF

J gene: TRBJ2-1
V gene: TRBV7-6
D gene: TRBD2
clone size: .
CDR3 DNA: TGTGCCAGCAGCTTCGACGGGCTAGCGGGAGGACATGAGCAGTTCTTC
CDR3 protein: CASSFDGLAGGHEQFF

J gene: TRBJ1-1
V gene: TRBV20-1
D gene: .
clone size: many
CDR3 DNA: TGCAGTGCTGAACGGGGTGCGGGAGCTTTCTTT
CDR3 protein: CSAERGAGAFF

J gene: TRBJ2-1
V gene: TRBV6-5
D gene: TRBD2
clone size: .
CDR3 DNA: TGTGCCAGCAGTACCGATAGCGGGAGAGAGTTCTTC
CDR3 protein: CASSTDSGREFF

J gene: TRBJ2-3
V gene: TRBV6-1
D gene: .
clone size: .
CDR3 DNA: TGTGCCAGCAGTGGGACACCTAAGGATACGCAGTATTTT
CDR3 protein: CASSGTPKDTQYF

J gene: TRBJ2-1
V gene: TRBV29-1
D gene: .
clone size: .
CDR3 DNA: TGCAGCGCCCATAAACAGGGAACCTACAATGAGCAGTTCTTC
CDR3 protein: CSAHKQGTYNEQFF

J gene: TRBJ1-1
V gene: TRBV24-1
D gene: .
clone size: .
CDR3 DNA: TGTGCCACCAGTGATTGCCGGACAGCCTACACTGAAGCTTTCTTT
CDR3 protein: CATSDCRTAYTEAFF

J gene: TRBJ2-6
V gene: TRBV7-2
D gene: .
clone size: few
CDR3 DNA: TGTGCCAGCAGCCCGAACCCTAGTCGGATTTATCCAGGGGCCAACGTCCTGACTTTC
CDR3 protein: CASSPNPSRIYPGANVLTF

J gene: TRBJ2-7
V gene: TRBV4-1
D gene: TRBD1
clone size: .
CDR3 DNA: TGCGCCAGCAGCCCGTCGACAGGGGAATATCGCGAGCAGTACTTC
CDR3 protein: CASSPSTGEYREQYF

J gene: TRBJ1-1
V gene: TRBV6-5
D gene: .
clone size: .
CDR3 DNA: TGTGCCAGCAGGGCCGGGACGCTAACTGAAGCTTTCTTT
CDR3 protein: CASRAGTLTEAFF

J gene: TRBJ1-1
V gene: TRBV7-2
D gene: TRBD1
clone size: few
CDR3 DNA: TGTGCCAGCAGCTTAGTAACAGGGGGATCGACTGAAGCTTTCTTT
CDR3 protein: CASSLVTGGSTEAFF

J gene: TRBJ1-1
V gene: TRBV6-5
D gene: .
clone size: .
CDR3 DNA: TGTGCCAGCACCAACCGGGGCACTGAAGCTTTCTTT
CDR3 protein: CASTNRGTEAFF

J gene: TRBJ2-3
V gene: TRBV12-5
D gene: TRBD1
clone size: .
CDR3 DNA: TGTGCTAGTGGTTTGGTTCCCGCCCGGGACAGGGAATGTAACACAGATACGCAGTATTTT
CDR3 protein: CASGLVPARDRECNTDTQYF

J gene: TRBJ2-3
V gene: TRBV7-2
D gene: TRBD2
clone size: few
CDR3 DNA: TGTGCCAGCAGCTTCCTAACTAGCGGGAGGAGGGCAGATACGCAGTATTTT
CDR3 protein: CASSFLTSGRRADTQYF

J gene: TRBJ2-1
V gene: TRBV24-1
D gene: .
clone size: .
CDR3 DNA: TGTGCCACCAGTGAGGTTTCCCCCCAGGGCTCCTACAATGAGCAGTTCTTC
CDR3 protein: CATSEVSPQGSYNEQFF

J gene: TRBJ2-3
V gene: TRBV24-1
D gene: TRBD1
clone size: once
CDR3 DNA: TGTGCCACCAACCCCGGGACAGGGGGCAGAGATACGCAGTATTTT
CDR3 protein: CATNPGTGGRDTQYF

J gene: TRBJ1-6
V gene: TRBV5-5
D gene: .
clone size: once
CDR3 DNA: TGTGCCAGCAGCTTGTGGGAGACCCTAAATTCACCCCTCCACTTT
CDR3 protein: CASSLWETLNSPLHF

J gene: TRBJ1-2
V gene: TRBV5-1
D gene: .
clone size: few
CDR3 DNA: TGCGCCAGCAGCTTGGAAGGGTCCAGATCAGGCATCTATGGCTACACCTTC
CDR3 protein: CASSLEGSRSGIYGYTF

J gene: TRBJ2-5
V gene: TRBV5-6
D gene: .
clone size: few
CDR3 DNA: TGTGCCAGCAGCTTGATGGTCGCCAGTCAGCGCCAAGAGACCCAGTACTTC
CDR3 protein: CASSLMVASQRQETQYF

J gene: TRBJ1-1
V gene: TRBV20-1
D gene: .
clone size: .
CDR3 DNA: TGCAGTGCTAGAGTCCCGGAAACTGAAGCTTTCTTT
CDR3 protein: CSARVPETEAFF

J gene: TRBJ1-2
V gene: TRBV6-2/TRBV6-3
D gene: .
clone size: .
CDR3 DNA: TGTGCCAGCCGACAGATCTATGGCTACACCTTC
CDR3 protein: CASRQIYGYTF

J gene: TRBJ2-3
V gene: TRBV29-1
D gene: .
clone size: .
CDR3 DNA: TGCAGCGTTGTATCCCATACAGATACGCAGTATTTT
CDR3 protein: CSVVSHTDTQYF

J gene: TRBJ2-1
V gene: TRBV27
D gene: TRBD2
clone size: few
CDR3 DNA: TGTGCCAGCAGTTTCCGAACAGCGGGATACAATGAGCAGTTCTTC
CDR3 protein: CASSFRTAGYNEQFF

J gene: TRBJ2-1
V gene: TRBV7-8
D gene: .
clone size: few
CDR3 DNA: TGTGCCAGCAGCTTGGGAGACGGGGCCTACTCTTCGTTCTTC
CDR3 protein: CASSLGDGAYSSFF

J gene: TRBJ1-4
V gene: TRBV7-9
D gene: .
clone size: .
CDR3 DNA: TGTGCCAGCAGCCCCCACCTTAGGGAAAAACTGTTTTTT
CDR3 protein: CASSPHLREKLFF

J gene: TRBJ2-7
V gene: TRBV27
D gene: TRBD1
clone size: .
CDR3 DNA: TGTGCCAGCAGCACCGACAGGGTTACGACCTACGAGCAGTACTTC
CDR3 protein: CASSTDRVTTYEQYF